This TCR beta chain was sequenced during a study of T cells in Graves' hyperthyroidism and ophthalmopathy. Germline lookup yields CDR1 SNHLY and CDR2 FYNNEI. The CDR3 is made up of 17 amino acids. V was pared by 3 bases and J by 10 bases, with 14 bases of the junction left unmatched. Exclusion of a patient resulted from uncontrolled infection, other autoimmune disease, pregnancy or lactation. General observations from the study: The authors' 13 V-J model separated ophthalmopathy from stable hyperthyroidism.

This clonotype has at least ten counts. What it recognizes is unknown. The source material, RNA transcripts, was used to amplify TCR beta CDR3 regions. HTBI primers were used for first-round RT-PCR of the TCR CDR3. TCRdb used MiXCR to reprocess the multiplex PCR reads, holding one entry per CDR3 protein. The sample contains approximately 640,000 distinct CDR3 sequences, roughly 46% of which appear only once. Sequencing input: peripheral blood or thyroid tissue (not recorded which). The receptor was isolated from an adult man with Graves' disease, either hyperthyroidism or ophthalmopathy (not recorded which). The chain is built from TRBV2 and TRBJ1-6, with 8 bases that match TRBD1. CDR3 loop: CASSESGGASWASPLHF. DNA of the CDR3: TGTGCCAGCAGTGAGTCAGGGGGCGCGTCATGGGCCTCACCCCTCCACTTT.